This TCR beta chain was identified during a study of tumor and adjacent non-tumor tissue in lung cancer. For the study at large: Histology: about a dozen adenocarcinoma, a couple of squamous cell carcinoma, 1 small cell lung cancer.

General study findings and limits: Higher tumor TCR diversity was associated with shorter survival.

A modified ARM-PCR protocol with three rounds of nested PCR amplified TCRbeta. TCRdb called the multiplex PCR reads again in MiXCR, with one record for every CDR3 protein. This sample yields roughly 48,000 distinct CDR3 sequences, of which around 59% are seen a single time; around 28% belongs to the top ten. V was shortened by 0 bases and J by 6 bases, with 10 bases between the two germline ends. This CDR3 comprises 14 residues. The V gene's germline CDR1 is SGHRS and CDR2 YFSETQ. This clonotype was observed a few times. Its antigen is unidentified. No cell sorting was done before RNA was extracted from the tissue. The normal lung tissue was taken more than 3 cm from the tumor edge.

The material sequenced was distant non-tumor lung tissue. The TCR sequence derives from a woman aged 70-85 years with non-small cell lung cancer. This sequence joins TRBV5-1 and TRBJ2-1; D is tentatively TRBD1 or TRBD2 (5 bases each). CDR3 DNA: TGCGCCAGCAGCTTGGCTGGGGGTGGCAATGAGCAGTTCTTC. Translating gives CASSLAGGGNEQFF.